This TCR beta chain emerged from a study of blood T cell repertoires in COVID-19 (TCRdb year 2020). Study-level background: The collaborator samples originated in the United States, Italy and Spain and spanned the acute and convalescent phases of COVID-19. Where HLA class I and class II types were available, the types were taken from metadata supplied by the sample provider, not from assay-based typing. The repertoires were released in a freely available public database meant as a resource for research on the immune response to SARS-CoV-2. The samples were drawn from the first 160 participants of the ongoing ImmuneRACE study and from 1,254 subjects provided by 6 global collaborators. A de-identified subject ID, COVID-19 status, age in years and sex were almost always included in the sample metadata. Subjects who had been exposed to COVID-19, were actively infected with it, or had recovered from it provided the deeply sampled blood TCRbeta repertoires that made up the dataset. The prospective study material was composed of cDNA or gDNA derived from T cells, B-cell-depleted T cells, or PBMCs.

TCRbeta CDR3 regions were amplified from genomic DNA by means of the immunoSEQ Assay, a bias-controlled multiplex PCR. As for the original processing: Within the assay, amplification of reference gene primers was used to estimate how many nucleated cells each sample contained. To quantify the absolute abundance of each unique TCRbeta CDR3 rearrangement, sequence reads were collapsed and filtered. For each sample, productive Simpson clonality was calculated as the square root of Simpson's diversity index across productive rearrangements. The table was pulled from immuneACCESS by TCRdb, which kept in-frame rearrangements only. Such tables lose some clones; where checked, under half of the loss comes from unresolved V genes, and the rest has no known cause. V, J and clone size are taken as reported in that table, and D and trimming were inferred from the DNA itself. This sample holds roughly 170,000 clones; approximately 82% were observed only once. About a sixth of the sample belongs to the ten largest clones.

As regards this clone: Its specific antigen is unknown. Per-nucleotide qualities are absent, and no much larger clonotype sits a single base away.

Reading the germline V gene gives CDR1 MNHEY and CDR2 SVGEGT. Between the V and J ends, shortened by 5 bases and 0 bases respectively, the junction contains 13 bases. There are 15 amino acids in the CDR3, from cysteine to phenylalanine inclusive. Only the CDR3 DNA is retained, 45 bases long and in frame from the first base. In the prospective study, participants were roughly 18 to 95 years old, resided in approximately 22 geographic areas of the United States, and were enrolled through a virtual design. Cohort assignment in the prospective study relied on participant-reported clinical history from a screening survey and a study questionnaire. ImmuneRACE Cohort 3 recovered participants were defined by two consecutive negative NP/OP PCR tests, healthcare professional clearance, or symptom resolution. In the prospective study, mobile phlebotomists collected whole blood, serum and a nasopharyngeal or oropharyngeal swab from each participant. Additional blood draws and questionnaires over an approximately 2-month period could optionally be provided by prospective study participants. Before DNA extraction, prospective study blood samples were shipped either frozen or at room temperature.

Results the study describes overall, beyond this receptor: How much clinical and demographic metadata was included differed by source and by participant, and the metadata was provided uncurated.

The sample taken for sequencing was PBMCs or T cells enriched from blood (not recorded which). The TCR was taken from a man in his fifties or sixties who had recovered from COVID-19. The V and J segments used are TRBV6-2 or TRBV6-3 and TRBJ1-1, with TRBD1 perhaps the D gene, on 6 matching bases. The CDR3 protein: CASSDRRIMNTEAFF. The DNA sequence follows: TGTGCCAGCAGTGACAGGAGAATTATGAACACTGAAGCTTTCTTT.